These 16 T cell receptor beta chains originate from one sample sequenced in a study of blood T cell repertoires in COVID-19. Clones were sequenced by immunoSEQ multiplex PCR, and TCRdb holds only the in-frame ones, with some missing. The table lists 200,000 to 250,000 clones, approximately 87% of them singletons. The sample consisted of PBMCs or T cells enriched from blood (not recorded which). The receptors derive from a woman aged 45-65 years in a cohort exposed to, infected with or recovered from COVID-19 (not recorded which).

The genes are TRBV7-9 and TRBJ2-5; D is uncertain. Trimming removed 4 bases from V and 8 bases from J, with 14 bases in between. Germline V gives CDR1 SEHNR, CDR2 FQNEAQ (reference sequence). The CDR3 consists of 13 residues. The CDR3 DNA sequence: TGTGCCAGCAGCTCTAGAAGGCTTACAACCCAGTACTTC. It is translated as CASSSRRLTTQYF.

This chain connects TRBV10-2 to TRBJ1-2; tentatively, D is TRBD1 (5 bases). This CDR3 spans 14 amino acids. V lost 9 bases and J lost 4, with 18 bases in between. Germline CDR1 is WSHSY and CDR2 is SAAADI. The chain's CDR3 is CASAQGTASYGYTF. The CDR3 DNA is TGCGCCAGTGCCCAGGGAACAGCCTCCTATGGCTACACCTTC.

The DNA of the CDR3 is TGTGCCAGCAGTTACAGCGAGAGTAACTATGGCTACACCTTC. It encodes CASSYSESNYGYTF. This chain uses TRBV6-5 with TRBJ1-2; D is unclear. Germline V gives CDR1 MNHEY, CDR2 SVGAGI. Trimming removed 2 bases from V and 1 base from J, with 8 bases in between. CDR3 size: 14 residues.

This clone showed up just once. The CDR3 sequence: CAWSVGSQETQYF. The CDR3 nucleotides are TGTGCCTGGAGTGTGGGCAGTCAAGAGACCCAGTACTTC. V and J are TRBV30 and TRBJ2-5; the D is unclear. The CDR3 consists of 13 residues. V gave up 0 bases and J gave up 2 bases, with 7 bases separating them. Germline V gene data show CDR1 as GTSNPN and CDR2 as SVGIG (reference sequence).

This clone was detected only a few times. The chain combines TRBV4-3 with TRBJ1-1; a weak D match, TRBD1 (6 bases). There are 13 residues in the CDR3. Looked up from germline, CDR1 is LGHNA and CDR2 is YSLEER. With 0 bases removed from V and 6 bases from J, the gap between germline ends came to 8 bases. The CDR3 DNA reads as TGCGCCAGCAGCCAAGATCCAGGGGCTGAAGCTTTCTTT. Amino acids: CASSQDPGAEAFF.

The J gene is TRBJ1-6, the V gene TRBV6-2 or TRBV6-3; no clear D. The CDR3 loop spans 14 amino acids. Germline V gene sequence: CDR1 MNHEY, CDR2 SVGEGT. V lost 2 bases and J 6 bases, leaving 8 bases between the germline ends. DNA of the CDR3: TGTGCCAGCAGTTACGGGCAGCTTAATTCACCCCTCCACTTT. Its translation is CASSYGQLNSPLHF.

The chain recombines TRBV12-5 with TRBJ1-6; TRBD1 is a possible D gene (5 bases). Trimming removed 6 bases at V and 7 bases at J, with 10 bases between. This CDR3 contains 13 residues. CDR1 is LGHNT and CDR2 is FRNRAP in the germline V gene. The CDR3 protein is CASGTAFNSPLHF. The CDR3 coding sequence is TGTGCTAGTGGGACAGCATTCAATTCACCCCTCCACTTT.

This clone was seen once. The J gene is TRBJ1-2, the V gene TRBV3-1 (or the pseudogene TRBV3-2), with D possibly matching TRBD1 (6 bases). This CDR3 is 13 amino acids long. Germline values: CDR1 LGHDT, CDR2 YNNKEL (reference sequence). V lost 1 base to trimming and J lost 4 bases, with 7 bases between them. CDR3 nucleotides: TGTGCCAGCAGCCAAGCAGGGGTCTATGGCTACACCTTC. Translation: CASSQAGVYGYTF.

The CDR3 bases are TGTGCCAGCAGCTTAGACAGGGCGAATTCACCCCTCCACTTT. Amino acids: CASSLDRANSPLHF. V is TRBV7-2 and J is TRBJ1-6; D possibly corresponds to TRBD1 (6 bases). The V end lost 1 base, the J end lost 7 bases, and 8 bases lay between the germline ends. This CDR3 comprises 14 residues. Germline V gene data show CDR1 as SGHTA and CDR2 as FQGNSA.

This chain uses TRBV3-1 (or the pseudogene TRBV3-2) with TRBJ2-3; D is perhaps TRBD2 (6 bases). Per the germline V gene, CDR1 is LGHDT and CDR2 is YNNKEL (reference sequence). The CDR3 has 14 residues. V gave up 0 bases and J gave up 6 bases, with 10 bases separating them. CDR3 DNA sequence: TGTGCCAGCAGCCAAGAATTACGGGGGGATACGCAGTATTTT. Translation gives CASSQELRGDTQYF.

This chain connects TRBV4-1 to TRBJ2-1; 16 positions agree with TRBD2. This CDR3 has 14 amino acids. CDR1 MGHRA and CDR2 YSYEKL come from the germline V gene. V shed 4 bases and J 14 bases; nucleotides not matched to a gene: 5. In nucleotides, the CDR3 is TGCGCCAGCAGCCTAGGGACTAGCGGGGGGGCGAAGTTCTTC. It encodes CASSLGTSGGAKFF.

The chain carries TRBV11-2 and TRBJ2-3; D remains ambiguous. Germline-derived CDR1 and CDR2 are SGHAT and FQNNGV. V lost 4 bases, J lost 4 bases, and 12 bases lay in between. The CDR3 totals 14 residues. The CDR3 DNA follows: TGTGCCAGCAGCTCGTATCAGGCGTCAGATACGCAGTATTTT. Translated: CASSSYQASDTQYF.

V is TRBV4-1 and J is TRBJ1-5; D remains ambiguous. The germline V and J ends were trimmed by 0 bases and 3 bases, with 12 bases remaining between them. Germline values: CDR1 MGHRA, CDR2 YSYEKL. The CDR3 totals 16 residues. DNA of the CDR3: TGCGCCAGCAGCCAAGATGCGGGAGGAGACAATCAGCCCCAGCATTTT. It translates to CASSQDAGGDNQPQHF.

The chain carries TRBV3-1 (or the pseudogene TRBV3-2) and TRBJ1-2; no definite D call. The CDR3 is 13 amino acids. CDR1 and CDR2 (germline): LGHDT, YNNKEL (reference sequence). Trimming removed 2 bases at V and 8 bases at J, with 12 bases between. As DNA, the CDR3 is TGTGCCAGCAGCCAATCCGCCACCCAGGGCTACACCTTC. It yields the protein CASSQSATQGYTF.

This rearrangement joins TRBV12-3 or TRBV12-4 to TRBJ1-2, with TRBD1 matching over 9 bases. V was clipped by 6 bases and J by 7 bases; unmatched bases: 6. The CDR3 length is 13 residues. CDR3 sequence reads: CASSSTGGSGYTF. In nucleotides, the CDR3 is TGTGCCAGCAGCTCAACAGGGGGCTCTGGCTACACCTTC.

The genes are TRBV30 and TRBJ2-1; a weak D match, TRBD1 (5 bases). The CDR3 runs to 19 residues. Trimming stripped 0 bases from V and 0 bases from J, with 21 bases between. Germline CDR1 and CDR2: GTSNPN and SVGIG (reference sequence). The CDR3 nucleotides read TGTGCCTGGAGTGTCCCAAAACGGACGTTGACAGACTCCTACAATGAGCAGTTCTTC. This gives the protein CAWSVPKRTLTDSYNEQFF.